Reported below is one T cell receptor beta chain. The data are from a study of cytomegalovirus exposure and HLA in healthy donors. Losses at the gene ends were 4 bases for V and 1 base for J; bases not matched to a gene: 5. This CDR3 spans 17 amino acids. Per the germline V gene, CDR1 is SGHTA and CDR2 is FQGNSA. With 60 Vbeta and 13 Jbeta primers, the PCR was carried out. The table came from immunoSEQ multiplex PCR; TCRdb's copy has only in-frame clones and leaves some out. The sample consists of around 100,000 clones, around four fifths of them appearing once. The sample consisted of PBMCs. The chain has TRBV7-2 and TRBJ2-4, with TRBD2 matching 12 bases. The sequence came from a woman aged 40 to 55 in good health and CMV-seronegative. The CDR3 DNA reads TGTGCCAGCAGCTCGACTAGCGGGAGAGGGGCCAAAAACATTCAGTACTTC. This gives the protein CASSSTSGRGAKNIQYF.